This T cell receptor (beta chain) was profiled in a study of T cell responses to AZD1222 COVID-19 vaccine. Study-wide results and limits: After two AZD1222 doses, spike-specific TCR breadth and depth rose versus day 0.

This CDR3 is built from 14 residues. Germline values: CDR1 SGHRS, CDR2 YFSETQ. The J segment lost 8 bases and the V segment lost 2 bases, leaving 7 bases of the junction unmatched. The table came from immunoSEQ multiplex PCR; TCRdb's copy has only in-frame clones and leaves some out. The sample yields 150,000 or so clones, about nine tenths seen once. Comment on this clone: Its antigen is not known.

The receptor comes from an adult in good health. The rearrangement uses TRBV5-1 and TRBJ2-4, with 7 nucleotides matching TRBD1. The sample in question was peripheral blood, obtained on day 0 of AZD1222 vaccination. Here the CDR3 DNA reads TGCGCCAGCAGCTTAACGGACAGGTTACACATTCAGTACTTC. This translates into CASSLTDRLHIQYF.